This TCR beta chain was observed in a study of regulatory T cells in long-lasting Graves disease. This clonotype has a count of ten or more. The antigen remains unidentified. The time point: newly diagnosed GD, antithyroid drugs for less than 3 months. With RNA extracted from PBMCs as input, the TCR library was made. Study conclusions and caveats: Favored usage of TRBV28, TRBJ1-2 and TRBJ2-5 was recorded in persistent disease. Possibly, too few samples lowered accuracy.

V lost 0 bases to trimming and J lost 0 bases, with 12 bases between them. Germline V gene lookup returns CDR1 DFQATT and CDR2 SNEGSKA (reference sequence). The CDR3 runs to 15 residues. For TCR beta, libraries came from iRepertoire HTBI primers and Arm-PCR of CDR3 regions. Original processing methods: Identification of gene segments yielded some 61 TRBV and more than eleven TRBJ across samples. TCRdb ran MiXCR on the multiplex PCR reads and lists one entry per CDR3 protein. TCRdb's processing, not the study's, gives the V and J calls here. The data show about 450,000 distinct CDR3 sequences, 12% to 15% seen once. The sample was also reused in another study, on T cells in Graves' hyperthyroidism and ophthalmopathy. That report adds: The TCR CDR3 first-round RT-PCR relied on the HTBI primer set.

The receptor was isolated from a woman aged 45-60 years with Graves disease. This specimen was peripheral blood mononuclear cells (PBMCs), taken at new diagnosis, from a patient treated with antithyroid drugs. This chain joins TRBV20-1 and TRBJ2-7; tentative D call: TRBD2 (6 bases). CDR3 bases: TGCAGTGCTAGAGATGCGGGAAGGAGCTCCTACGAGCAGTACTTC. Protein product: CSARDAGRSSYEQYF.